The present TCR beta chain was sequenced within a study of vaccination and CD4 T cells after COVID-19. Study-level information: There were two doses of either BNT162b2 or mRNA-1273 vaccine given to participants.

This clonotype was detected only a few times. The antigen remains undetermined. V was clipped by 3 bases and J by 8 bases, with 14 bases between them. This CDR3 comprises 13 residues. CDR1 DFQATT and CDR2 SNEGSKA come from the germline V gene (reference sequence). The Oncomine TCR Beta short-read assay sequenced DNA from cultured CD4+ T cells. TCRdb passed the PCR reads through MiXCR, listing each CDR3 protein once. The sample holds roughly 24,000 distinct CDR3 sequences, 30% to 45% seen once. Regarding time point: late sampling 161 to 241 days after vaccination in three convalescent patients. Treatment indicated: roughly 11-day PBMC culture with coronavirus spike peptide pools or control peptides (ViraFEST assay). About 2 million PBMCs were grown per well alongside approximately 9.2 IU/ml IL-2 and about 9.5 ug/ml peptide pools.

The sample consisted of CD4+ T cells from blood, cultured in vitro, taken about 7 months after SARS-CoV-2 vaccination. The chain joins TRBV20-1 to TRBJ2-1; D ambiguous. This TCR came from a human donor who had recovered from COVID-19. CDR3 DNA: TGCAGTGCTAGGAGAAGGCCGATAGATGAGCAGTTCTTC. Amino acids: CSARRRPIDEQFF.